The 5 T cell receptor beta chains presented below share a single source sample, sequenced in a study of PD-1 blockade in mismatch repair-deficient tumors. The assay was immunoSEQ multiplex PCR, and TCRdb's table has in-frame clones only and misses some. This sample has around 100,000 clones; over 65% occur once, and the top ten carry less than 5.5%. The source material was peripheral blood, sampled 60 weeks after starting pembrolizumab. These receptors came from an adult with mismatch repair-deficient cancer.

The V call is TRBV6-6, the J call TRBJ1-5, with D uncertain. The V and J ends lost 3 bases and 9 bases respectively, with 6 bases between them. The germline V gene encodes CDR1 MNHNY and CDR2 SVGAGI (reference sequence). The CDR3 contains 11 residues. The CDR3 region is CASSYNGPQHF. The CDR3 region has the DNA TGTGCCAGCAGTTATAACGGGCCCCAGCATTTT.

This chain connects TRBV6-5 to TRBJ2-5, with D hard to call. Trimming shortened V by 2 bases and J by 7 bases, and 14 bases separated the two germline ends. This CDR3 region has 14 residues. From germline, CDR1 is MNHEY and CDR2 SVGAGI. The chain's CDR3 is CASSYIETAGTQYF. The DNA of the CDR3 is TGTGCCAGCAGTTACATTGAGACCGCCGGGACCCAGTACTTC.

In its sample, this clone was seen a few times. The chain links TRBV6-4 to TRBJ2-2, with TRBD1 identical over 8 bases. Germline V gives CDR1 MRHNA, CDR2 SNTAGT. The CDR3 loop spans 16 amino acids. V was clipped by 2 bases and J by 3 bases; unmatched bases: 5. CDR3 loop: CASSDRTGKDTGELFF. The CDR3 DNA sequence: TGTGCCAGCAGTGACAGGACAGGGAAAGACACCGGGGAGCTGTTTTTT.

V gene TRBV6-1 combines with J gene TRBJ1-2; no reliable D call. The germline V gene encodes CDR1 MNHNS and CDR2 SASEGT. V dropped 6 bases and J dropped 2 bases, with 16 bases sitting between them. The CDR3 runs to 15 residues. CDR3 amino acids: CASRTAGDLNYGYTF. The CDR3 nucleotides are TGTGCCAGCAGGACGGCAGGTGACTTGAACTATGGCTACACCTTC.

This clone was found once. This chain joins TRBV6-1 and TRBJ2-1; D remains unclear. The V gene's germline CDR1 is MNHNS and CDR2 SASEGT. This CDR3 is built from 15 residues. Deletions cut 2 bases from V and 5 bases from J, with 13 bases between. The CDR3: CASSEIATPDNEQFF. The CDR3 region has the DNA TGTGCCAGCAGTGAAATCGCGACACCCGACAATGAGCAGTTCTTC.